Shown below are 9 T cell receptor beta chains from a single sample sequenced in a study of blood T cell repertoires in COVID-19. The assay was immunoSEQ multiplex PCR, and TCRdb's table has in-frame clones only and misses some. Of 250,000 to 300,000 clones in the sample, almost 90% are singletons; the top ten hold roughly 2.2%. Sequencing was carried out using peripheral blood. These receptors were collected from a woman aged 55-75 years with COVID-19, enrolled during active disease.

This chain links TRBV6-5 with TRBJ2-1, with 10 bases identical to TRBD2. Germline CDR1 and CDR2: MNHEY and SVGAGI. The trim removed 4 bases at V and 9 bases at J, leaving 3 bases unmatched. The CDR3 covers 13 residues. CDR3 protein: CASSSGLAVEQFF. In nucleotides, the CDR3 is TGTGCCAGCAGTTCCGGACTAGCGGTTGAGCAGTTCTTC.

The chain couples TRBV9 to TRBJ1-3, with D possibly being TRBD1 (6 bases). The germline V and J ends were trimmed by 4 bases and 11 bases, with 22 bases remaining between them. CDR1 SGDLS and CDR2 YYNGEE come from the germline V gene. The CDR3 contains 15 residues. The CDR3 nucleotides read TGTGCCAGCAGCTCTAGCGGGGGGCTAGGGGACTCCATATATTTT. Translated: CASSSSGGLGDSIYF.

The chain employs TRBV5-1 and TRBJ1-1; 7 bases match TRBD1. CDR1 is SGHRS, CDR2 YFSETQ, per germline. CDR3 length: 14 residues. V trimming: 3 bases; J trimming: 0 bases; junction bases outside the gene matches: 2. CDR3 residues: CASSSQGLNTEAFF. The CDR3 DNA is TGCGCCAGCAGCTCACAGGGGTTGAACACTGAAGCTTTCTTT.

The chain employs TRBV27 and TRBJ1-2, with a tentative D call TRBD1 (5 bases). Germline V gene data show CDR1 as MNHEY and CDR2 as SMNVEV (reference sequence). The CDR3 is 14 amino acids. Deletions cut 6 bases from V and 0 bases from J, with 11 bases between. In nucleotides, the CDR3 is TGTGCCAGCAGCCCCCGACAGACTAACTATGGCTACACCTTC. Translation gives CASSPRQTNYGYTF.

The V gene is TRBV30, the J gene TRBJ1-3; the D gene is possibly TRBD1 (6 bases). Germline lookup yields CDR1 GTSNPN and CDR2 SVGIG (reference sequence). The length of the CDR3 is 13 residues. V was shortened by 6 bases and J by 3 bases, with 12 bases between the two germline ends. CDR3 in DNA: TGTGCCTGCAGGGGCCACCTTGGAAACACCATATATTTT. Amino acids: CACRGHLGNTIYF.

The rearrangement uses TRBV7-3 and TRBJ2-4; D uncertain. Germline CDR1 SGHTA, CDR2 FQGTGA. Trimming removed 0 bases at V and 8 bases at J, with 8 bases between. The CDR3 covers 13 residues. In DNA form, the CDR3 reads TGTGCCAGCAGCTTAACCTCGAGAGACATTCAGTACTTC. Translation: CASSLTSRDIQYF.

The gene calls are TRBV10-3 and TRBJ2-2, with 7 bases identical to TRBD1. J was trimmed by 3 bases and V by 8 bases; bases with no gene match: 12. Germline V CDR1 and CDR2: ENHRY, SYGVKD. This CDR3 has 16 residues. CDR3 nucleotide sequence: TGTGCCATCCCTGCACACTCCGGGACAGACACCGGGGAGCTGTTTTTT. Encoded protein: CAIPAHSGTDTGELFF.

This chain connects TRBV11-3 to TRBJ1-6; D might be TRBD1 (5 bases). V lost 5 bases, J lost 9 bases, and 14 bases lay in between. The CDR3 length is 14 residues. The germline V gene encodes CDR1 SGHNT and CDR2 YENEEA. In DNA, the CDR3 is TGTGCCAGCAGCCTCGGGGGGATTGGTTCACCCCTCCACTTT. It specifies CASSLGGIGSPLHF.

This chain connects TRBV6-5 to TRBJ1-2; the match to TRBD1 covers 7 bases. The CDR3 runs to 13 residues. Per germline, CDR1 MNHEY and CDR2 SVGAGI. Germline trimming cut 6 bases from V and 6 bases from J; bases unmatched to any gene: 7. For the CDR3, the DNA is TGTGCCAGCAGCCGAGACAGGGACCATGGCTACACCTTC. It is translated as CASSRDRDHGYTF.